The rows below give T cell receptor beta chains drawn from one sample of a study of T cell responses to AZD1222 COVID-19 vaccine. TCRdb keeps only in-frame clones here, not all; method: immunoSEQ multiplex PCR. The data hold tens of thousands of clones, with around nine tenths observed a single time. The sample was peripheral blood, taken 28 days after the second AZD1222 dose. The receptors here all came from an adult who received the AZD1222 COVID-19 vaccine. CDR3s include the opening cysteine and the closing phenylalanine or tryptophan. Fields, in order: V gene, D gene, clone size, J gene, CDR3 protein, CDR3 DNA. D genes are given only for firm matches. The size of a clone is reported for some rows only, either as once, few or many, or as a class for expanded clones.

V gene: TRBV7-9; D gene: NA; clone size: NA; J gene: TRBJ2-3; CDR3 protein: CASNQRRGSTDTQYF; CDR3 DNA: TGTGCCAGCAATCAACGCCGGGGAAGCACAGATACGCAGTATTTT
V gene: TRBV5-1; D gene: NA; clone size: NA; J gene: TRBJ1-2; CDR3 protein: CASSRNLPGQENYGYTF; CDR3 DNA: TGCGCCAGCAGCCGAAACCTCCCCGGACAAGAAAACTATGGCTACACCTTC
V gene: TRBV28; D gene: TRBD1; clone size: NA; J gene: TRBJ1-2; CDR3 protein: CASSSMTGGWNGYTF; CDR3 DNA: TGTGCCAGCAGTTCTATGACAGGGGGCTGGAATGGCTACACCTTC
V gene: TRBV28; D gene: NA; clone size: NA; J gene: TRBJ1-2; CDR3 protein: CASRALGYGYTF; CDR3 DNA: TGTGCCAGCAGGGCCCTGGGCTATGGCTACACCTTC
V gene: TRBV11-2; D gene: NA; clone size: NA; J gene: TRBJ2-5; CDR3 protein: CASSPGTIKETQYF; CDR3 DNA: TGTGCCAGCAGCCCTGGGACAATTAAAGAGACCCAGTACTTC
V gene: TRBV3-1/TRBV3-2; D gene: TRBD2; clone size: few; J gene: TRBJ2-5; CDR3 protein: CASSQEASGGPQYF; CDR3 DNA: TGTGCCAGCAGCCAAGAGGCTAGCGGGGGTCCCCAGTACTTC
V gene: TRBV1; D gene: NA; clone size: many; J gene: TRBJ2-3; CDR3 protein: CTGQRDFPHTQYF; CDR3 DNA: TGCACGGGCCAACGGGACTTTCCCCATACGCAGTATTTT
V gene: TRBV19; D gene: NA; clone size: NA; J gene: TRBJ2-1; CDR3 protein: CASSGTLYNEQFF; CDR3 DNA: TGTGCCAGTAGCGGGACACTGTACAATGAGCAGTTCTTC
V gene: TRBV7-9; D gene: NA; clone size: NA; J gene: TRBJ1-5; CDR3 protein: CASSLGFGGGQPQHF; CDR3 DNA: TGTGCCAGCAGCTTAGGGTTTGGGGGTGGTCAGCCCCAGCATTTT
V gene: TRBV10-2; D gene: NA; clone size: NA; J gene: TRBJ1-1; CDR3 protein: CASSKRSGSRVLNTEAFF; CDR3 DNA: TGCGCCAGCAGTAAAAGGTCCGGGAGTAGAGTTCTGAACACTGAAGCTTTCTTT
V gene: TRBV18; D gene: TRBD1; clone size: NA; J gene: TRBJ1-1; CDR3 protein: CASSLSTGKVTEAFF; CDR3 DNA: TGTGCCAGCTCACTCTCGACAGGGAAGGTGACTGAAGCTTTCTTT
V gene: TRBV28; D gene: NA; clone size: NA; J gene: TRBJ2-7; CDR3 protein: CASSLGQGGEQYF; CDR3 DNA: TGTGCCAGCAGTTTAGGCCAGGGGGGCGAGCAGTACTTC
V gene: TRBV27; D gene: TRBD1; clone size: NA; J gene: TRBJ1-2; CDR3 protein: CASSPYRGVYGYTF; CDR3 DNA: TGTGCCAGCAGTCCCTACAGGGGTGTTTATGGCTACACCTTC
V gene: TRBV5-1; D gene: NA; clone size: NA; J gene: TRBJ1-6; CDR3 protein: CASSWDPEDSPLHF; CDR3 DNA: TGCGCCAGCAGCTGGGACCCGGAGGATTCACCCCTCCACTTT
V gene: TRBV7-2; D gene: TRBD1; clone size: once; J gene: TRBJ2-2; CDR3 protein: CASSPGQRGWNTGELFF; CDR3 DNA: TGTGCCAGCAGCCCGGGACAGCGAGGCTGGAACACCGGGGAGCTGTTTTTT
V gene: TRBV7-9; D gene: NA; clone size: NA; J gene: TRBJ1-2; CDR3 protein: CASSLGQGDYGYTF; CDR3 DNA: TGTGCCAGCAGCTTAGGGCAGGGAGACTATGGCTACACCTTC
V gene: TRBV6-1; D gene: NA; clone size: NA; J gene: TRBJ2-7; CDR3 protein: CASSEILSIGGEQYF; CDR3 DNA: TGTGCCAGCAGTGAAATTCTTTCAATTGGCGGCGAGCAGTACTTC
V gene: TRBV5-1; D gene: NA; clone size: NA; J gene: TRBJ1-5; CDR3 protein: CASSAGEAQPQHF; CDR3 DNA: TGCGCCAGCAGCGCCGGGGAAGCTCAGCCCCAGCATTTT
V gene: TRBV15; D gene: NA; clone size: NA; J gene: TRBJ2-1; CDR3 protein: CATSRDLRAASNNEQFF; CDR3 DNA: TGTGCCACCAGCAGAGATTTGAGAGCGGCGTCCAACAATGAGCAGTTCTTC
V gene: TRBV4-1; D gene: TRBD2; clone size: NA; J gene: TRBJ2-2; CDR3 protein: CASSPGRSGGFLSIGELFF; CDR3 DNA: TGCGCCAGCAGCCCGGGCAGGAGCGGGGGGTTTCTTTCGATCGGGGAGCTGTTTTTT
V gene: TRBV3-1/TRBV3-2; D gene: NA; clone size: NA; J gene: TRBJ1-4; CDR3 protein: CASSQDYGREKLFF; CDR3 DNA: TGTGCCAGCAGCCAAGATTACGGTCGTGAAAAACTGTTTTTT
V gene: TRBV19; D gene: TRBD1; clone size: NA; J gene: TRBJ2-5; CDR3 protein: CASSIKGRGETQYF; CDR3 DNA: TGTGCCAGTAGTATAAAGGGCAGGGGGGAGACCCAGTACTTC
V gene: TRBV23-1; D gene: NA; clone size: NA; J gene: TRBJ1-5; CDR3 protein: CASITGQYSNQPQHF; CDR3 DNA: TGCGCCAGCATCACAGGACAGTATAGCAATCAGCCCCAGCATTTT
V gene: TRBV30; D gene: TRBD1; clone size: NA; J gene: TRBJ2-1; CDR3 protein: CAWREWDRGVNEQFF; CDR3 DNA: TGTGCCTGGAGGGAATGGGACAGGGGGGTGAATGAGCAGTTCTTC
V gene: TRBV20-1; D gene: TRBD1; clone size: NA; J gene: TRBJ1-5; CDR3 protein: CSASMGQGVLSNQPQHF; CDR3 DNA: TGCAGTGCTAGTATGGGACAGGGGGTGCTTAGCAATCAGCCCCAGCATTTT
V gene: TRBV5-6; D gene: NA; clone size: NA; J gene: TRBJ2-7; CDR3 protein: CASSLDYEQYF; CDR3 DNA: TGTGCCAGCAGCTTGGATTACGAGCAGTACTTC
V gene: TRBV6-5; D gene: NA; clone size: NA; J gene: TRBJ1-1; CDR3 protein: CASSYSTGEAFF; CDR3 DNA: TGTGCCAGCAGTTACTCTACAGGGGAAGCTTTCTTT
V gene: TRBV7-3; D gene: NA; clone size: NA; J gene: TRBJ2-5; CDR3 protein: CASSLNVGAETQYF; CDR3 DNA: TGTGCCAGCAGCTTAAATGTGGGGGCGGAGACCCAGTACTTC
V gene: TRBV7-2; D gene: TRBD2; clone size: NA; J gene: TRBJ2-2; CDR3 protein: CASSWFAGGNAGELFF; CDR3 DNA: TGTGCCAGCAGCTGGTTTGCGGGAGGGAATGCCGGGGAGCTGTTTTTT
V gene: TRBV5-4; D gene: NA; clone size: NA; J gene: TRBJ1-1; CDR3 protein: CASSFWGYTEAFF; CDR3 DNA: TGTGCCAGCAGCTTCTGGGGGTACACTGAAGCTTTCTTT
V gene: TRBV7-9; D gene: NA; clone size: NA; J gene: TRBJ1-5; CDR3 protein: CASSPGTSNQPQHF; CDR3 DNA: TGTGCCAGCAGCCCCGGGACAAGCAATCAGCCCCAGCATTTT
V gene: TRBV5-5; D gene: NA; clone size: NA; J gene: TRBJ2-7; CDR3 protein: CASSLRGPPYEQYF; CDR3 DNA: TGTGCCAGCAGCTTGCGGGGCCCCCCCTACGAGCAGTACTTC
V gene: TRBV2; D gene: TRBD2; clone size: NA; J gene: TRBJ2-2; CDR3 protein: CASSETGLAGGNTGELFF; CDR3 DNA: TGTGCCAGCAGTGAAACGGGGCTAGCGGGAGGGAACACCGGGGAGCTGTTTTTT